This T cell receptor beta chain originates from a study of cytomegalovirus exposure and HLA in healthy donors. J lost 3 bases, V lost 2 bases, and 5 bases had no gene match. CDR1 is SEHNR and CDR2 is FQNEAQ in the germline V gene (reference sequence). The CDR3 is made up of 16 amino acids. Overall study findings and caveats: Later work associated fewer than 20,000 TCR beta sequences with HLA alleles at 0.05 false discovery rate. The study found most TCR sequences rare, yet found some public TCRs in many donors. Later on, an analysis showed TCR association rates differing by HLA locus, with DRB1 the most and HLA-C the fewest.

As to this clone: The target antigen is unknown.

The PCR ran on 60 Vbeta and 13 Jbeta primers. Assay: immunoSEQ multiplex PCR; the TCRdb copy retains only in-frame clones and omits some. The data show 200,000 to 250,000 clones, approximately 81% seen once. The sample consisted of PBMCs. The receptor comes from a woman in her fifties or sixties in good health and CMV-seropositive. The rearrangement uses TRBV7-9 and TRBJ2-2; 8 nucleotides agree with TRBD1. The DNA of the CDR3 is TGTGCCAGCAGCTTAAAATGGGACAGGTACACCGGGGAGCTGTTTTTT. Translation: CASSLKWDRYTGELFF.